The clone carrying this T cell receptor beta chain was seen a handful of times. Its antigen is still unknown. The sample is drawn from a study of T-cell reconstitution after alpha-beta-depleted transplantation in children. The CDR3 runs to 20 residues. CDR1 SGHRS and CDR2 YFSETQ come from the germline V gene. V shed 5 bases and J 5 bases; nucleotides not matched to a gene: 20. Study-level points and caveats: Recipient T cells and thymic progenitors that survived were the source of the high TCRbeta diversity seen at day 60 in some patients. Where alpha-beta T cells came from about two months after transplant was reportedly several hundred expanded graft clones. T cells produced anew were the main source of T-cell counts and diversity one year after transplant.

The TCRbeta library was prepared with unique molecular identifiers. TCRdb passed the PCR reads through MiXCR, listing each CDR3 protein once. The table records fewer than 550,000 distinct CDR3 sequences, over 9.5% of them present only once. Source: PBMCs, mostly from graft donor cells, taken 180 days after TCRalphabeta/CD19-depleted stem cell transplant. The receptor comes from a female patient aged 2 to 10 who had a stem cell transplant for aplastic anemia, so the T cells may come from the graft donor. V usage is TRBV5-1 and J usage is TRBJ2-3, with 13 nucleotides matching TRBD2. The CDR3 spells CASRPAGLNGLAGEQDTQYF. In DNA, the CDR3 is TGCGCCAGCAGGCCGGCGGGCCTCAACGGACTAGCGGGAGAGCAAGATACGCAGTATTTT.